Following are 10 T cell receptor beta chains from one sample sequenced in a study of T cells in Graves' hyperthyroidism and ophthalmopathy (dated 2019 in TCRdb). The library was generated by multiplex PCR. The sequencer listed for this sample is Illumina HiSeq 2000. The TCR beta CDR3 regions were amplified from RNA transcripts. For the first round of RT-PCR on the TCR CDR3, the HTBI primer set was used together with the Qiagen OneStep RT-PCR kit. The public reads were run again by TCRdb, first through fastp at Q25 and then through MiXCR, and only productive beta chains were kept. Merged by CDR3 protein, the rows form single entries marked with the most common genes and DNA. The sample yields hundreds of thousands of distinct CDR3 sequences; roughly 20% were counted once. More than 30% of the sample goes to the ten largest clones. Material: blood. These receptors were obtained from a man between 25 and 39 years old with Graves' ophthalmopathy.

This sequence joins TRBV27 and TRBJ1-2, with D perhaps TRBD1 (5 bases). Trimming cost V 5 bases and J 4 bases, with 17 bases left between them. The CDR3 spans 15 residues. The germline V gene encodes CDR1 MNHEY and CDR2 SMNVEV (reference sequence). The DNA for the CDR3 is TGTGCCAGCAGTGAGTTATCCCAGGGCCGCTATGGCTACACCTTC. This sequence encodes CASSELSQGRYGYTF.

This clonotype was observed at least ten times. The J gene is TRBJ2-1, the V gene TRBV28; D gene ambiguous. The germline gives CDR1 MDHEN, CDR2 SYDVKM. The CDR3 extends over 12 amino acids. Trimming shortened V by 5 bases and J by 8 bases, and 10 bases separated the two germline ends. CDR3 protein: CASSRRIDEQFF. For the CDR3, the DNA is TGTGCCAGCAGTCGACGGATCGATGAGCAGTTCTTC.

This clonotype was observed a handful of times. Here the CDR3 DNA reads TGCAGTGCTGGGACCCCGGGGGTCTCCTACAATGAGCAGTTCTTC. It yields the protein CSAGTPGVSYNEQFF. The gene calls are TRBV20-1 and TRBJ2-1; D perhaps matches TRBD2 (6 bases). Germline V gene sequence: CDR1 DFQATT, CDR2 SNEGSKA (reference sequence). V was clipped by 5 bases and J by 0 bases, with 14 bases between them. This CDR3 is 15 amino acids long.

This rearrangement joins TRBV29-1 to TRBJ2-7, with TRBD2 matching 7 bases. V shed 7 bases and J 2 bases; nucleotides not matched to a gene: 11. The CDR3 runs 14 residues. The germline V gene encodes CDR1 SQVTM and CDR2 ANQGSEA. CDR3 loop: CSASTQLAAYEQYF. CDR3 nucleotides: TGCAGCGCCTCTACCCAGCTAGCGGCCTACGAGCAGTACTTC.

Ten or more counts support this clonotype. The rearrangement links TRBV11-2 to TRBJ2-1; 14 bases are shared with TRBD2. The V and J ends lost 5 bases and 10 bases, in that order; junction bases with no gene match: 7. Germline V gene data show CDR1 as SGHAT and CDR2 as FQNNGV. CDR3 size: 15 residues. The CDR3 reads CASSPLTSGRAEQFF. The CDR3 DNA follows: TGTGCCAGCAGCCCACTGACTAGCGGGAGGGCGGAGCAGTTCTTC.

The chain uses TRBV20-1 and TRBJ2-7, with 7 bases aligning to TRBD2. The germline gives CDR1 DFQATT, CDR2 SNEGSKA (reference sequence). This CDR3 comprises 15 residues. Trimming removed 0 bases from V and 2 bases from J; junction bases left unmatched: 7. Written as DNA, the CDR3 is TGCAGTGCTAGAGATCCGCGGGGGTCCCCCTACGAGCAGTACTTC. Translated, it gives CSARDPRGSPYEQYF.

This clonotype occurred many times. V is TRBV28 and J is TRBJ2-7; TRBD2 matches 11 bases. V was pared by 1 base and J by 3 bases, with 5 bases of the junction left unmatched. Germline V CDR1 and CDR2: MDHEN, SYDVKM. The CDR3 extends over 16 amino acids. Written as DNA, the CDR3 is TGTGCCAGCAGTTTATATCGGCTAGCGGGAGGCTACGAGCAGTACTTC. Residues: CASSLYRLAGGYEQYF.

This clonotype showed up just a few times. This chain joins TRBV2 and TRBJ1-1; TRBD1 might be the D (5 bases). In germline, CDR1 is SNHLY, CDR2 FYNNEI. The CDR3 consists of 13 residues. Trimming shortened V by 7 bases and J by 10 bases, and 19 bases separated the two germline ends. DNA for the CDR3: TGTGCCAGCATCGGAAACGGGGGGAGTGGAGCTTTCTTT. It encodes CASIGNGGSGAFF.

The chain has TRBV9 and TRBJ2-7; D might be TRBD2 (5 bases). Trimming took 3 bases from V and 6 from J, leaving 13 bases between them. Germline values: CDR1 SGDLS, CDR2 YYNGEE. The CDR3 consists of 13 residues. The CDR3 DNA reads as TGTGCCAGCAGCGCCCTAGCTTATGGCGAGCAGTACTTC. Translated, it gives CASSALAYGEQYF.

This clonotype was seen more than once but under ten times. V is TRBV6-6 and J is TRBJ2-1; unclear D gene. Germline values: CDR1 MNHNY, CDR2 SVGAGI (reference sequence). The CDR3 covers 12 residues. The germline V and J ends were trimmed by 1 base and 5 bases, with 3 bases remaining between them. CDR3 DNA: TGTGCCAGCAGTTACTGGGACAATGAGCAGTTCTTC. Protein sequence: CASSYWDNEQFF.